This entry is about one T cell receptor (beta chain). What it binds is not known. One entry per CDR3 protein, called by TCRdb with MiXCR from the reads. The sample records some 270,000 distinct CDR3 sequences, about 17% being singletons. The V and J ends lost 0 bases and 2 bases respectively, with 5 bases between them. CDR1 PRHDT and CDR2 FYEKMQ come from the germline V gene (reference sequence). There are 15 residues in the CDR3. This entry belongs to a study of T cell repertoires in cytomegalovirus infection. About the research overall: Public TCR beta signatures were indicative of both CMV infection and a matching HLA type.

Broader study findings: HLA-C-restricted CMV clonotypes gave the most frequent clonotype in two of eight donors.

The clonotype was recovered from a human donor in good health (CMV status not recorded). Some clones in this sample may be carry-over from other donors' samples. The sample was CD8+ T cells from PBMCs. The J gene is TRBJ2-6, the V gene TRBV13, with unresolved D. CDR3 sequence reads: CASSLGTTGANVLTF. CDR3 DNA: TGTGCCAGCAGCTTAGGGACAACTGGGGCCAACGTCCTGACTTTC.